A single sample gave rise to the 21 T cell receptor beta chains below, sequenced in a study of a mutant IDH1 vaccine in newly diagnosed glioma. Data came from immunoSEQ multiplex PCR; TCRdb stores just in-frame clones and leaves some out. Found here are tens of thousands of clones, about 81% of them singletons; the top ten hold 6.5% to 9.5%. Antigens for these TCRs are unknown. The time point denotes: week 23, last vaccination. One vaccine dose held 300 ug of mutant IDH1 20-mer peptide and came with topical imiquimod. Sequencing was performed on PBMCs, taken from a glioma patient whose treatment included an IDH1 peptide vaccine. These receptor sequences come from a woman in her forties with glioma. Some clones in this sample may be carry-over from other donors' samples.

The chain is built from TRBV9 and TRBJ1-1, with 7 nucleotides matching TRBD1. After removal of 3 bases from V and 10 bases from J, the junction contained 3 bases not matched to a gene. The CDR3 is made up of 11 amino acids. Germline V gene lookup returns CDR1 SGDLS and CDR2 YYNGEE. This chain's CDR3 is CASSDPGGAFF. CDR3 nucleotides: TGTGCCAGCAGCGATCCAGGGGGAGCTTTCTTT.

CDR3 DNA sequence: TGTGCCAGTAGTATAGATCTGGCAGGAAGACCCTCACCCCTCCACTTT. It codes for CASSIDLAGRPSPLHF. This chain links TRBV19 with TRBJ1-6; D not certain. Trimming removed 0 bases at V and 10 bases at J, with 16 bases between. The CDR3 is 16 residues long. The germline CDR1 and CDR2 sequences are LNHDA and SQIVND (reference sequence).

This chain links TRBV5-1 with TRBJ1-1; 7 nucleotides match TRBD1. The CDR3 runs 14 residues. In germline, CDR1 is SGHRS, CDR2 YFSETQ. Trimming took 6 bases from V and 0 from J; bases not matched to a gene: 5. The CDR3 nucleotides are TGCGCCAGCACCACGACAGGGTTGAACACTGAAGCTTTCTTT. This gives the protein CASTTTGLNTEAFF.

V usage is TRBV14 and J usage is TRBJ2-5; the match to TRBD1 covers 10 bases. CDR1 and CDR2 (germline): SGHDN, FVKESK. The CDR3 runs 18 residues. With V trimmed by 3 bases and J by 3 bases, 13 bases remained unmatched. Written as DNA, the CDR3 is TGTGCCAGCAGCCACTCCGGGACAGGGGTTATTAGAGAAGAGACCCAGTACTTC. Translating gives CASSHSGTGVIREETQYF.

The chain joins TRBV13 to TRBJ2-3, with 14 bases aligning to TRBD2. Germline CDR1 PRHDT, CDR2 FYEKMQ (reference sequence). The CDR3 sequence is 18 residues long. Trimming at V came to 5 bases and at J to 0 bases, leaving 7 bases not matched to a gene. Written as DNA, the CDR3 is TGTGCCAGCAGCCAGACTAGCGGGGGGGGATCTAGCACAGATACGCAGTATTTT. Its translation: CASSQTSGGGSSTDTQYF.

V usage is TRBV10-2 and J usage is TRBJ1-1, with a tentative D call TRBD1 (6 bases). Trimming removed 5 bases at V and 5 bases at J, with 12 bases between. The CDR3 has 13 residues. Per germline, CDR1 WSHSY and CDR2 SAAADI. CDR3 sequence: CASSKTGFTEAFF. In DNA, the CDR3 is TGCGCCAGCAGTAAGACAGGCTTTACTGAAGCTTTCTTT.

V and J are TRBV4-1 and TRBJ2-2; D call uncertain. Germline CDR1 reads MGHRA; CDR2 reads YSYEKL. There are 13 residues in the CDR3. V dropped 4 bases and J dropped 5 bases, with 8 bases sitting between them. The CDR3, as DNA: TGCGCCAGCAGCCTCGGCCAAACCGGGGAGCTGTTTTTT. It yields the protein CASSLGQTGELFF.

This rearrangement joins TRBV28 to TRBJ1-2; D is possibly TRBD1 (5 bases). Germline V CDR1 and CDR2: MDHEN, SYDVKM. The CDR3 loop spans 14 amino acids. V shed 2 bases and J shed 4 bases, with 11 bases lying between them. CDR3 bases: TGTGCCAGCAGTTTACGGGGGTCAGGCTATGGCTACACCTTC. It is translated as CASSLRGSGYGYTF.

This clone appeared once. V usage is TRBV19 and J usage is TRBJ1-1, with 7 bases matching TRBD1. This CDR3 contains 14 residues. Trimming at V came to 4 bases and at J to 7 bases, leaving 9 bases not matched to a gene. The germline CDR1 and CDR2 sequences are LNHDA and SQIVND (reference sequence). The CDR3 coding sequence is TGTGCCAGTAGTACACGGACAGGCCACCTTGAAGCTTTCTTT. Translating it yields CASSTRTGHLEAFF. Full variable domain (outside the CDR3, taken from reference TRBV19 and TRBJ1-1): DGGITQSPKYLFRKEGQNVTLSCEQNLNHDAMYWYRQDPGQGLRLIYYSQIVNDFQKGDIAEGYSVSREKKESFPLTVTSAQKNPTAFYLCASSTRTGHLEAFFGQGTRLTVV.

The rearrangement links TRBV7-9 to TRBJ2-7, with no clear D. From germline, CDR1 is SEHNR and CDR2 FQNEAQ (reference sequence). Trimming removed 5 bases from V and 2 bases from J, with 10 bases in between. The CDR3 loop spans 13 amino acids. The CDR3 nucleotides read TGTGCCAGCAGCCCAGAGTTAACCTACGAGCAGTACTTC. Its protein is CASSPELTYEQYF. The full variable domain, its missing parts supplied by reference TRBV7-9 and TRBJ2-7, is DTGVSQNPRHKITKRGQNVTFRCDPISEHNRLYWYRQTLGQGPEFLTYFQNEAQLEKSRLLSDRFSAERPKGSFSTLEIQRTEQGDSAMYLCASSPELTYEQYFGPGTRLTVT.

This chain uses TRBV4-1 with TRBJ2-1; 9 bases are shared with TRBD2. Germline V gene sequence: CDR1 MGHRA, CDR2 YSYEKL. J gave up 8 bases and V 1 base, and 18 bases lay outside the gene matches. The CDR3 has 19 amino acids. CDR3 DNA: TGCGCCAGCAGCCAAGGAGGGGCTAGCGGGGTGAAAAGGGTCGATGAGCAGTTCTTC. Translating it yields CASSQGGASGVKRVDEQFF.

This clone was picked up one time. The rearrangement links TRBV29-1 to TRBJ1-2; weak D call: TRBD1 (6 bases). CDR3 size: 12 residues. CDR1 is SQVTM, CDR2 ANQGSEA, per germline. The V and J ends lost 7 bases and 7 bases respectively, with 16 bases between them. CDR3 in amino acids: CSGEGGSGGYTF. The DNA of the CDR3 is TGCAGCGGCGAGGGGGGTTCAGGTGGCTACACCTTC.

The rearrangement links TRBV15 to TRBJ2-1; perhaps TRBD1 as D (7 bases). Germline CDR1 and CDR2: LNHNV and YYDKDF (reference sequence). The CDR3 covers 17 residues. V lost 3 bases to trimming and J lost 4 bases, with 19 bases between them. CDR3 amino acids: CATSSAGGPGTYNEQFF. CDR3 in DNA: TGTGCCACCAGCAGTGCAGGGGGGCCCGGCACTTACAATGAGCAGTTCTTC.

The chain is built from TRBV2 and TRBJ2-5; D might be TRBD2 (7 bases). The germline CDR1 and CDR2 sequences are SNHLY and FYNNEI. The V end was cut by 10 bases, the J end by 1 base, with 16 bases between. The CDR3 is made up of 14 amino acids. CDR3 residues: CATQGTIPQETQYF. The CDR3 nucleotides are TGTGCCACTCAGGGGACTATTCCCCAAGAGACCCAGTACTTC.

The chain employs TRBV20-1 and TRBJ2-1; no firm D call. The germline V and J ends were trimmed by 6 bases and 9 bases, with 12 bases remaining between them. Germline V gene sequence: CDR1 DFQATT, CDR2 SNEGSKA (reference sequence). This CDR3 comprises 11 residues. The CDR3 DNA reads as TGCAGTGCCCACTTAGGTGGTGAGCAGTTCTTC. This sequence encodes CSAHLGGEQFF.

In its sample, this clone was seen once. The rearrangement uses TRBV5-1 and TRBJ2-7; tentative D call: TRBD1 (5 bases). Germline V gene sequence: CDR1 SGHRS, CDR2 YFSETQ. The CDR3 has 13 residues. V lost 5 bases and J 2 bases, leaving 11 bases between the germline ends. This CDR3 is CASSWGFTYEQYF. The CDR3, as DNA: TGCGCCAGCAGTTGGGGCTTTACCTACGAGCAGTACTTC.

V is TRBV25-1 and J is TRBJ1-2; D not resolved. Trimming pared 8 bases from V and 8 bases from J, leaving 15 bases between. This CDR3 region has 12 residues. CDR1 and CDR2 from the germline V gene are MGHDK and SYGVNS. In DNA form, the CDR3 reads TGTGCCAGCGCCACCCGACAAGGGGGCTACACCTTC. This encodes CASATRQGGYTF.

This chain uses TRBV6-5 with TRBJ1-2; no firm D call. Deletions cut 8 bases from V and 3 bases from J, with 13 bases between. Looked up from germline, CDR1 is MNHEY and CDR2 is SVGAGI. This CDR3 spans 13 amino acids. CDR3 protein: CASGGGVHYGYTF. CDR3 nucleotide sequence: TGTGCCAGCGGCGGCGGGGTACACTATGGCTACACCTTC.

The V call is TRBV11-2, the J call TRBJ2-2; TRBD1 agrees at 10 bases. V trimming: 5 bases; J trimming: 5 bases; junction bases outside the gene matches: 11. Germline lookup yields CDR1 SGHAT and CDR2 FQNNGV. The CDR3 is made up of 17 amino acids. CDR3 bases: TGTGCCAGCAGCCCTACTGCGACAGGGGGCTTAACCGGGGAGCTGTTTTTT. Its translation: CASSPTATGGLTGELFF.

CDR3 residues: CASSPGSRNSPLHF. The CDR3 coding sequence is TGTGCCAGCAGTCCAGGGTCGAGGAATTCACCCCTCCACTTT. The V gene is TRBV6-5, the J gene TRBJ1-6, with D maybe TRBD1 (5 bases). Trimming removed 5 bases at V and 7 bases at J, with 12 bases between. The CDR3 length is 14 residues. Germline V lookup: CDR1 MNHEY, CDR2 SVGAGI.

The chain uses TRBV5-4 and TRBJ2-1, with no clear D. Deletions cut 5 bases from V and 0 bases from J, with 9 bases between. The CDR3 consists of 14 residues. In germline, CDR1 is SGHNT, CDR2 YYREEE (reference sequence). The CDR3 DNA reads as TGTGCCAGCAGTGTGACTCCCTCCTACAATGAGCAGTTCTTC. It yields the protein CASSVTPSYNEQFF.